These 5 T cell receptor beta chains were sequenced from one sample in a study of blood T cell repertoires in COVID-19. Sequencing was performed with immunoSEQ multiplex PCR; in TCRdb, only in-frame clones are kept and a portion is missing. The sample holds over 35,000 clones, almost 95% seen once. Source material: peripheral blood. Every receptor here comes from a middle-aged man with active COVID-19.

The J gene is TRBJ2-1, the V gene TRBV2, with TRBD2 matching 8 bases. CDR1 is SNHLY and CDR2 is FYNNEI in the germline V gene. This CDR3 spans 17 amino acids. V was pared by 6 bases and J by 2 bases, with 12 bases of the junction left unmatched. The CDR3 sequence is CASRDDAREAAYNEQFF. CDR3 sequence (DNA): TGTGCCAGCAGGGACGACGCGCGGGAGGCCGCCTACAATGAGCAGTTCTTC.

This sequence joins TRBV11-2 and TRBJ2-6; D is unclear. This CDR3 region has 14 residues. The germline V gene has CDR1 SGHAT and CDR2 FQNNGV. V lost 2 bases and J 2 bases, leaving 4 bases between the germline ends. The CDR3 loop is CASSLTTGANVLTF. CDR3 nucleotide sequence: TGTGCCAGCAGCTTAACAACTGGGGCCAACGTCCTGACTTTC.

This clone was counted a single time. This chain joins TRBV5-4 and TRBJ1-2; 8 nucleotides agree with TRBD1. The V and J ends lost 4 bases and 4 bases, in that order; junction bases with no gene match: 6. CDR1 and CDR2 from the germline V gene are SGHNT and YYREEE (reference sequence). The CDR3 consists of 14 residues. The CDR3: CASSPGTGTYGYTF. The CDR3 region has the DNA TGTGCCAGCAGCCCCGGGACAGGTACCTATGGCTACACCTTC.

The rearrangement joins TRBV4-1 to TRBJ2-2, with 7 positions matching TRBD2. The CDR3 sequence is 16 residues long. V was pared by 1 base and J by 6 bases, with 8 bases of the junction left unmatched. The V gene's germline CDR1 is MGHRA and CDR2 YSYEKL. CDR3 residues: CASSQAGASGAGELFF. Here the CDR3 DNA reads TGCGCCAGCAGCCAAGCAGGTGCTAGCGGAGCCGGGGAGCTGTTTTTT.

The chain joins TRBV13 to TRBJ2-7; no clear D. Germline V gene data show CDR1 as PRHDT and CDR2 as FYEKMQ (reference sequence). The CDR3 is made up of 13 amino acids. The V and J ends lost 4 bases and 7 bases respectively, with 14 bases between them. The CDR3 region is CASSSRSSTEQYF. In nucleotides, the CDR3 is TGTGCCAGCAGCTCCCGGTCATCTACGGAGCAGTACTTC.